Listed below are T cell receptor beta chains from one sample, sequenced in a study of cytomegalovirus exposure and HLA in healthy donors. Measured with immunoSEQ multiplex PCR; TCRdb has only the in-frame clones, and not every one. The sample carries fewer than 250,000 clones, approximately 82% recorded once. Material: PBMCs. These receptors all come from a woman aged 50 to 60 in good health and CMV-seropositive. The CDR3 runs from the conserved cysteine through the conserved F or W. Fields, in order: D gene, J gene, V gene, CDR3 protein, CDR3 DNA. A D gene is named only where the DNA matches it firmly.

>TRBD1|TRBJ1-2|TRBV4-1
CASSHRSRGRYYGYTF
TGCGCCAGCAGCCACAGGTCCAGGGGGAGATACTATGGCTACACCTTC
>-|TRBJ2-1|TRBV9
CASSVKTGSSYNEQFF
TGTGCCAGCAGCGTGAAAACAGGGAGCTCCTACAATGAGCAGTTCTTC
>-|TRBJ1-6|TRBV14
CASSRQYDNSPLHF
TGTGCCAGCAGCCGCCAGTATGATAATTCACCCCTCCACTTT
>-|TRBJ2-4|TRBV11-2
CASTPLGAGSIAKNIQYF
TGTGCCAGCACCCCTCTAGGTGCGGGGTCGATAGCCAAAAACATTCAGTACTTC
>-|TRBJ1-5|TRBV7-2
CASSLWGVGNQPQHF
TGTGCCAGCAGCTTATGGGGGGTCGGCAATCAGCCCCAGCATTTT
>-|TRBJ1-5|TRBV18
CASAQSDSNQPQHF
TGTGCCAGCGCACAGAGTGATAGCAATCAGCCCCAGCATTTT
>TRBD1|TRBJ1-2|TRBV6-4
CASSWTGGYGYTF
TGTGCCAGCAGTTGGACAGGGGGATATGGCTACACCTTC
>-|TRBJ2-7|TRBV7-2
CASSLMAGGSKMYF
TGTGCCAGCAGCTTAATGGCGGGCGGGTCGAAAATGTACTTC
>TRBD1|TRBJ1-6|TRBV6-4
CASSDSTGGNSPLHF
TGTGCCAGCAGTGACTCGACAGGGGGCAATTCACCCCTCCACTTT
>TRBD2|TRBJ2-5|TRBV7-2
CASSQGTSGGIQETQYF
TGTGCCAGCAGCCAAGGGACTAGCGGGGGGATTCAAGAGACCCAGTACTTC
>TRBD1|TRBJ1-1|TRBV9
CASSLGGRSGTEAFF
TGTGCCAGCAGCCTAGGGGGCAGGTCCGGAACTGAAGCTTTCTTT
>-|TRBJ1-4|TRBV19
CASSTRQMNGKLFF
TGTGCCAGTAGTACGCGACAGATGAATGGAAAACTGTTTTTT
>-|TRBJ1-5|TRBV6-1
CASRGRAFNQPQHF
TGTGCCAGCAGAGGCAGGGCTTTCAATCAGCCCCAGCATTTT
>-|TRBJ1-3|TRBV11-1
CASSRERDMNSGNTIYF
TGTGCCAGCAGCCGCGAACGAGACATGAACTCTGGAAACACCATATATTTT
>-|TRBJ1-2|TRBV5-1
CASSLTNSYGYTF
TGCGCCAGCAGCCTGACAAATAGTTATGGCTACACCTTC